The source of this T cell receptor beta chain is a study of blood T cell repertoires in COVID-19. From germline, CDR1 is SGHAT and CDR2 FQNNGV. V gave up 0 bases and J gave up 8 bases, with 13 bases separating them. CDR3 size: 14 residues. Per the study methods: Quantification of nucleated cells was approximated via reference gene primer amplification. This table comes from immunoSEQ multiplex PCR, and its TCRdb copy is limited to in-frame clones, with some not included. V and J calls plus clone size are reproduced from that table; the DNA served to infer D and trimming. The repertoire includes some 75,000 clones, around 76% of them detected once, and around 21% sits in the top ten.

V and J are TRBV11-2 and TRBJ1-2; TRBD1 might be the D (6 bases). The clonotype originates from an elderly woman with active or convalescent COVID-19. The source material was peripheral blood. Here the CDR3 DNA reads TGTGCCAGCAGCTTAGATAGACAGGATTGGGGCTACACCTTC. The encoded protein is CASSLDRQDWGYTF.